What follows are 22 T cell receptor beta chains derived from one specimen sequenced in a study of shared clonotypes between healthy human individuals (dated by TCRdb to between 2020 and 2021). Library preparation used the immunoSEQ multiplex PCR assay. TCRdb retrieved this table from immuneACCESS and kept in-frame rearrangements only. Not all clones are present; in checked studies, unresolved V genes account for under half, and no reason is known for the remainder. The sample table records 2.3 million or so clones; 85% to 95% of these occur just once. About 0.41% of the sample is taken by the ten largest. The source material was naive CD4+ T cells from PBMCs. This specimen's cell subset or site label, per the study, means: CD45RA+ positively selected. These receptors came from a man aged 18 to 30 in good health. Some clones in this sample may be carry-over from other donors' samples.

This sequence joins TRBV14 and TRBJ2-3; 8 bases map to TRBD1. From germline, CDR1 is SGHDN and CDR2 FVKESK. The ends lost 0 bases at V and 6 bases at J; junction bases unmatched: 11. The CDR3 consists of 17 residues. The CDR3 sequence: CASSQELPGTGSDTQYF. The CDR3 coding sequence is TGTGCCAGCAGCCAAGAGTTGCCCGGGACAGGCTCGGATACGCAGTATTTT. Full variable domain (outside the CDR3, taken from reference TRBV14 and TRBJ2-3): EAGVTQFPSHSVIEKGQTVTLRCDPISGHDNLYWYRRVMGKEIKFLLHFVKESKQDESGMPNNRFLAERTGGTYSTLKVQPAELEDSGVYFCASSQELPGTGSDTQYFGPGTRLTVL.

The CDR3 spells CAIRGQGEGEKLFF. In nucleotides, the CDR3 is TGTGCCATCAGGGGACAGGGTGAGGGTGAAAAACTGTTTTTT. The chain links TRBV10-3 to TRBJ1-4; 9 bases map to TRBD1. V shed 6 bases, J shed 7 bases, and the junction held 6 bases outside the gene matches. Germline V lookup: CDR1 ENHRY, CDR2 SYGVKD. The CDR3 has 14 amino acids.

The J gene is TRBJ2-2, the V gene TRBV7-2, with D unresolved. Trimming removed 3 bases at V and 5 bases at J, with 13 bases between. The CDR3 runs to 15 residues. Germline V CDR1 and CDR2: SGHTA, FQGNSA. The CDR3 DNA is TGTGCCAGCAGCTTGACGGACCTACAGACCGGGGAGCTGTTTTTT. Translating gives CASSLTDLQTGELFF.

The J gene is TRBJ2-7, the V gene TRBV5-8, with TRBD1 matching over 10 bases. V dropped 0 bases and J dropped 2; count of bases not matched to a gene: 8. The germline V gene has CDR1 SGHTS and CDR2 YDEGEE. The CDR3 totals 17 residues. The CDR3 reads CASSLARRTGGTYEQYF. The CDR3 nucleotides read TGTGCCAGCAGCTTGGCCCGGAGGACAGGGGGTACCTACGAGCAGTACTTC. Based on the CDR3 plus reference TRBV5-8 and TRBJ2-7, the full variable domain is EAGVTQSPTHLIKTRGQQATLRCSPISGHTSVYWYQQALGLGLQFLLWYDEGEERNRGNFPPRFSGRQFPNYSSELNVNALELEDSALYLCASSLARRTGGTYEQYFGPGTRLTVT.

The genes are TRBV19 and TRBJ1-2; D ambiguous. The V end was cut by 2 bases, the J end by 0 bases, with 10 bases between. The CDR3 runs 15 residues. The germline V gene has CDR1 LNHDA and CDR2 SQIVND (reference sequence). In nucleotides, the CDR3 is TGTGCCAGTAGTATATCCCAGAGTACTAACTATGGCTACACCTTC. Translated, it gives CASSISQSTNYGYTF.

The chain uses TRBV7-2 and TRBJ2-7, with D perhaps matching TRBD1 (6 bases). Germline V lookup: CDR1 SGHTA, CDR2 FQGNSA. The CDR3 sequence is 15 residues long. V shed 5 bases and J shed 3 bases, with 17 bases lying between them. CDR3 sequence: CASSRRFAGDYEQYF. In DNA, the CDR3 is TGTGCCAGCAGCCGACGGTTCGCAGGGGACTACGAGCAGTACTTC.

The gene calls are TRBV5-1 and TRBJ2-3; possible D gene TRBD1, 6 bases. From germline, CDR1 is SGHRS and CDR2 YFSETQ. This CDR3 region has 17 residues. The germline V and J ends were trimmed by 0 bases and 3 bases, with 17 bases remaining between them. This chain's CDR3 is CASSLVPRAQGTDTQYF. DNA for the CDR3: TGCGCCAGCAGCTTGGTCCCCAGGGCACAGGGTACAGATACGCAGTATTTT.

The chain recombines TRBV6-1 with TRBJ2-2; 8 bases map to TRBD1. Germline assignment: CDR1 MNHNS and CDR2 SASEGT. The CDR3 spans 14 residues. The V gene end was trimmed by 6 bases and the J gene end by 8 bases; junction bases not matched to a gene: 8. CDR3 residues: CASSGQGLIGELFF. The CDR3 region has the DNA TGTGCCAGCAGCGGACAGGGACTTATAGGGGAGCTGTTTTTT.

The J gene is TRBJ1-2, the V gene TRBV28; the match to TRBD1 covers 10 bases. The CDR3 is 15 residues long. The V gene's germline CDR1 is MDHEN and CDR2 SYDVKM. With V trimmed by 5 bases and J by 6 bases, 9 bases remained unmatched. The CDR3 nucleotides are TGTGCCAGCAGTAAACGGGACAGGGGACCCAATGGCTACACCTTC. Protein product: CASSKRDRGPNGYTF.

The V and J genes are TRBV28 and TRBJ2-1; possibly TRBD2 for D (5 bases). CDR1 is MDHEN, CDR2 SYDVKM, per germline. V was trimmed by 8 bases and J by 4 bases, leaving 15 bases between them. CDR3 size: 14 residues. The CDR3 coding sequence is TGTGCCAGCCACGGGATTCCTCAATACAATGAGCAGTTCTTC. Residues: CASHGIPQYNEQFF.

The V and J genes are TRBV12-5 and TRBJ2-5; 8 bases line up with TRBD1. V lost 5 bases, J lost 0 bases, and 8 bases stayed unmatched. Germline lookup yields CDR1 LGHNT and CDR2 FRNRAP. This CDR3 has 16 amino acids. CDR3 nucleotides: TGTGCTAGTGGTATCGGGACAGGAACGTACCAAGAGACCCAGTACTTC. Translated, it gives CASGIGTGTYQETQYF.

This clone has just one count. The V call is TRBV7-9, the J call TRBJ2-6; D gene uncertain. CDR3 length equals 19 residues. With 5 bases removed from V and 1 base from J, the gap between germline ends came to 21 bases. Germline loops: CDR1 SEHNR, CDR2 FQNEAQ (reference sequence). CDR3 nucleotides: TGTGCCAGCAGCACCCGTCCAGAACGCAAAATTTCTGGGGCCAACGTCCTGACTTTC. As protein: CASSTRPERKISGANVLTF.

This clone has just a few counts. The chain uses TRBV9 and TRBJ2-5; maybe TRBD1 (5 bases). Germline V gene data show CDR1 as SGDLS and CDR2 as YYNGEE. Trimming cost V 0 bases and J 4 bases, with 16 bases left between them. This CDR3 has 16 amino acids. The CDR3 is CASSVGPDKMGETQYF. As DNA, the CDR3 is TGTGCCAGCAGCGTAGGCCCGGACAAAATGGGAGAGACCCAGTACTTC.

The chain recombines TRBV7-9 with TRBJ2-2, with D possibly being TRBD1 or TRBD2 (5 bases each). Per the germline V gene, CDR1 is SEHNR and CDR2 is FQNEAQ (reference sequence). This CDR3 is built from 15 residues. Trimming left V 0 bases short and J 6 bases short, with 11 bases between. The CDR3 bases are TGTGCCAGCAGCTTAGCGGGACCGCGGGCCGGGGAGCTGTTTTTT. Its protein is CASSLAGPRAGELFF.

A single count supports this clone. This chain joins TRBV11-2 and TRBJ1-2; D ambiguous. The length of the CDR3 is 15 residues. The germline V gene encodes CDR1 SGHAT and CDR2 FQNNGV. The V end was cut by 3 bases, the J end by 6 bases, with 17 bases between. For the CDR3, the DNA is TGTGCCAGCAGCTTCGGTTACGCGGGAAATGATGGCTACACCTTC. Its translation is CASSFGYAGNDGYTF.

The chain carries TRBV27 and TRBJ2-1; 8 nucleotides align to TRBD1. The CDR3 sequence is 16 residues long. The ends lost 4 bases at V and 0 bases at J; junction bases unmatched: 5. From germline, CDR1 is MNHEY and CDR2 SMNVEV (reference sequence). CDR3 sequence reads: CASSYIDRGSYNEQFF. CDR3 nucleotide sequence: TGTGCCAGCAGTTACATCGACAGGGGCTCCTACAATGAGCAGTTCTTC.

The CDR3 nucleotides read TGTGCCAGCAGCCCCGCGGGGACGAGATATGGCTACACCTTC. This sequence encodes CASSPAGTRYGYTF. The J gene is TRBJ1-2, the V gene TRBV11-2, with a possible D match to TRBD1 (5 bases). This CDR3 is 14 amino acids long. Germline V lookup: CDR1 SGHAT, CDR2 FQNNGV. Trimming took 5 bases from V and 5 from J, leaving 15 bases between them. Using reference TRBV11-2 and TRBJ1-2 for the parts outside the CDR3, the full variable domain is EAGVAQSPRYKIIEKRQSVAFWCNPISGHATLYWYQQILGQGPKLLIQFQNNGVVDDSQLPKDRFSAERLKGVDSTLKIQPAKLEDSAVYLCASSPAGTRYGYTFGSGTRLTVV.

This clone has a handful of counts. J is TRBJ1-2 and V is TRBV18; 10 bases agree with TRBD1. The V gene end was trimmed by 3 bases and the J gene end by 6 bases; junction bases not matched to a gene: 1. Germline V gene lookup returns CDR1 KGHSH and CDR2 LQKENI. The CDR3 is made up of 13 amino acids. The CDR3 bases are TGTGCCAGCTCACCGGGACAGGGGAATGGCTACACCTTC. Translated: CASSPGQGNGYTF.

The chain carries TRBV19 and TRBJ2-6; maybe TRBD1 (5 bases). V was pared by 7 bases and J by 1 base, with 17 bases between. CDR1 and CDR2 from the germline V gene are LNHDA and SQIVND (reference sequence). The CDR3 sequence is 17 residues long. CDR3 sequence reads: CASIPLGLVSGANVLTF. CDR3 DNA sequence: TGTGCCAGTATTCCGCTGGGGCTGGTGTCTGGGGCCAACGTCCTGACTTTC.

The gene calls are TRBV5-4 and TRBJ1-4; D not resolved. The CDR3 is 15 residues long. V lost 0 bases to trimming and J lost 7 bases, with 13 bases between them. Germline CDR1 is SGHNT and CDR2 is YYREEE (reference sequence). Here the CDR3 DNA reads TGTGCCAGCAGCTTGGCCGGATTTATAGGTGAAAAACTGTTTTTT. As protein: CASSLAGFIGEKLFF.

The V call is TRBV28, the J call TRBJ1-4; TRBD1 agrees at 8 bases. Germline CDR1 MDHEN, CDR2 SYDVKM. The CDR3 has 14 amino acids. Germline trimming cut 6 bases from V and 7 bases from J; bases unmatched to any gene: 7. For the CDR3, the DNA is TGTGCCAGCAGGTCTTCAGGGGGCTTTGAAAAACTGTTTTTT. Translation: CASRSSGGFEKLFF.

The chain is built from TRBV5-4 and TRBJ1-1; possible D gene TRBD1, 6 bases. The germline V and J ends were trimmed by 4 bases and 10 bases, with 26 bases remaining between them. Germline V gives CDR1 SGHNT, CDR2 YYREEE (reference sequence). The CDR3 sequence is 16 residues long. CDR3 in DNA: TGTGCCAGCAGCCCACCGACGGACAGTTCTCGGGAGGTAGCTTTCTTT. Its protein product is CASSPPTDSSREVAFF.